This record covers a single T cell receptor (beta chain). V lost 4 bases to trimming and J lost 7 bases; unmatched junction nucleotides: 11. Per germline, CDR1 LGHNA and CDR2 YSLEER. The CDR3 has 16 residues. After extraction with the RNeasy kit, roughly 0.45 to 1 ug of the RNA was reverse transcribed using random hexamers. immunoSEQ multiplex PCR amplified TCR beta CDR3 across 54 Vbeta, 13 Jbeta. From the immunoSEQ multiplex PCR reads, TCRdb called clonotypes with MiXCR, one entry per CDR3 protein. The table includes about 300,000 distinct CDR3 sequences, 70% to 90% detected once. This specimen comes from a study of CD8 T cells in Susac syndrome. Negative isolation was applied to CD8+ and CD4+ T cells, and FACS enrichment was applied to TEMRA cells.

The sequenced sample consisted of CD8+ T cells from PBMCs. The source of this sequence is a human donor with multiple sclerosis. The chain carries TRBV4-3 and TRBJ2-1; 9 positions match TRBD2. The CDR3 spells CASSRPSGREGNEQFF. The CDR3 DNA sequence: TGCGCCAGCAGCCGCCCCTCTGGGCGGGAGGGGAATGAGCAGTTCTTC.